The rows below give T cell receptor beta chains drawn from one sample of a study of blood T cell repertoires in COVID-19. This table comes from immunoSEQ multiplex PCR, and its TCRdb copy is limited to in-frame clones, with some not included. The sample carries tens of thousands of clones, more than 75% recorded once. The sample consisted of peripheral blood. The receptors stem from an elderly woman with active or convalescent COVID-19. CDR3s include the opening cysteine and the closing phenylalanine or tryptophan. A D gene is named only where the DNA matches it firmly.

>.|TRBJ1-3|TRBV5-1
CASSLGAGFSGNTIYF
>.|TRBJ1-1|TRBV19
CASSMGLNTEAFF
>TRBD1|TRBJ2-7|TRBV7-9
CASSLPGQGYEQYF
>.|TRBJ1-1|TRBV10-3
CAISPLGANTEAFF
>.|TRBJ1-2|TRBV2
CASRSGSGYGYTF
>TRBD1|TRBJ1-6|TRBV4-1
CASSQGTGRNSPLHF
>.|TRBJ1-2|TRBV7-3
CASSLSGYGYTF
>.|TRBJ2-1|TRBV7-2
CASSSSSYNEQFF
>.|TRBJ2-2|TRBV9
CASSVGAKLNTGELFF
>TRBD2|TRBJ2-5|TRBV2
CASSAASGVWETQYF
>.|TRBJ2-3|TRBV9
CASSPQEGSSTDTQYF
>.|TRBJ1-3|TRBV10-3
CAISESHQGNTIYF
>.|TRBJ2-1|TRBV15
CATSRDRGNEQFF
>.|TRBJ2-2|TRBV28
CATDTTGELFF
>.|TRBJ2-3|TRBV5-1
CASSPGSGYSDQDTQYF
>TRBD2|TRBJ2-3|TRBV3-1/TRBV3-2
CASSELLAGLTDTQYF
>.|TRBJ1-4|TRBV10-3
CAISPGFATNEKLFF
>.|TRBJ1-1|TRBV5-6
CASREVRDTEAFF
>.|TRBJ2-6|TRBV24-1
CATGQTPLWGANVLTF
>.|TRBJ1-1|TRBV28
CASQRGGTEAFF
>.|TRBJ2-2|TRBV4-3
CASSHRSAKGPANTGELFF
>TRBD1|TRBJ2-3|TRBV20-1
CSASSIPGQGHTDTQYF
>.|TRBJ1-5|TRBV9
CASSVGQNQPQHF
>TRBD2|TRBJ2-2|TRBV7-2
CASSLVSAGGGTGELFF
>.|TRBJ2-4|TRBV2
CASRTQAKNIQYF
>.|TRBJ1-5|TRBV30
CAWEPDGNQPQHF
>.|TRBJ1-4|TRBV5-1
CASSVGGTKNEKLFF
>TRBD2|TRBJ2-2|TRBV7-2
CASSGLAGGPNTGELFF
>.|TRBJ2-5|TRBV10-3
CAISAGPETQYF
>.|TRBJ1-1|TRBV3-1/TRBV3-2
CASSQVQGAPEAFF
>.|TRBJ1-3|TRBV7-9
CASTFYVGRGANAGNTIYF
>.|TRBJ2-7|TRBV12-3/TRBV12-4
CASSSSSYEQYF
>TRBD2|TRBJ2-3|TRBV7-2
CASSLDLAGGPPQYF
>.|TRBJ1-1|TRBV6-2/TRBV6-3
CASSYREQIEAFF
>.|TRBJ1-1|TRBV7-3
CASSLMEAPRTEAFF
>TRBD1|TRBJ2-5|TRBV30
CAWSGGTGRQETQYF
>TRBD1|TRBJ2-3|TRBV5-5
CASTAQPRTGATDTQYF
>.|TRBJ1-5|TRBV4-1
CASSQDRDQPQHF
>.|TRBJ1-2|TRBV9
CASSVSVEGFGYTF
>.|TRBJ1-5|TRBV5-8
CATTGARDSNQPQHF
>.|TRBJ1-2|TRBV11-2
CASSFFGEGGYTF
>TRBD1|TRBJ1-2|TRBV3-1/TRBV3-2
CASSQTGVYGYTF
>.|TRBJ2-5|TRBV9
CASSPGLQLQETQYF
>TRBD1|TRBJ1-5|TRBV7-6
CASSLGTVDQPQHF
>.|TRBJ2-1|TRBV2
CASSDGSSYNEQFF
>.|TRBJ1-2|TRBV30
CAWSVRSEPLYGYTF
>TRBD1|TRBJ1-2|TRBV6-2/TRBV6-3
CASSYATGQNGYTF